These 17 T cell receptor beta chains were all obtained from the same sample, sequenced in a study of chemoradiotherapy in HPV16-positive cancers. Produced via immunoSEQ multiplex PCR; TCRdb's table is partial and in-frame only. The repertoire consists of roughly 2,700 clones, with over 70% occurring once and the leading ten covering 8% to 9.5%. The material was tumor tissue, obtained from a patient who underwent chemoradiotherapy. Receptors originate from a human donor with HPV-associated anogenital cancer.

The rearrangement joins TRBV20-1 to TRBJ2-7; D remains unclear. Germline CDR1 and CDR2: DFQATT and SNEGSKA (reference sequence). With 1 base removed from V and 5 bases from J, the gap between germline ends came to 3 bases. The CDR3 consists of 10 residues. The CDR3 coding sequence is TGCAGTGCTAGAGGAAACGAGCAGTACTTC. Protein sequence: CSARGNEQYF.

The chain couples TRBV5-6 to TRBJ1-2; D perhaps matches TRBD1 (6 bases). Looked up from germline, CDR1 is SGHDT and CDR2 is YYEEEE. The CDR3 totals 15 residues. The V gene lost 0 bases and the J gene lost 7 bases, with 16 bases spanning the gap. DNA for the CDR3: TGTGCCAGCAGCTTGGCGGGGGCGGGGTCCAGTGGCTACACCTTC. Translation: CASSLAGAGSSGYTF.

The chain recombines TRBV11-2 with TRBJ2-5; possibly TRBD2 for D (6 bases). Germline CDR1 reads SGHAT; CDR2 reads FQNNGV. Trimming shortened V by 2 bases and J by 3 bases, and 22 bases separated the two germline ends. This CDR3 is built from 18 residues. CDR3 region: CASSLKSGGWILEETQYF. DNA of the CDR3: TGTGCCAGCAGCTTAAAGTCAGGAGGGTGGATTTTAGAAGAGACCCAGTACTTC.

V is TRBV21-1 and J is TRBJ2-3; the D segment call TRBD1 is taken from the table without a DNA check. TRBV21-1 has pseudogene status. The CDR3 has 15 residues. The chain's CDR3 is CASSKGDRGGDTQYF. For the CDR3, the DNA is TGTGCCAGCAGCAAAGGGGACAGGGGAGGGGATACGCAGTATTTT.

This clone showed up just once. This sequence joins TRBV9 and TRBJ2-6; no firm D call. The CDR3 covers 18 residues. The germline CDR1 and CDR2 sequences are SGDLS and YYNGEE. The V and J ends lost 4 bases and 4 bases respectively, with 21 bases between them. In DNA form, the CDR3 reads TGTGCCAGCAGCTATCACCTAACATCCCTGGGGGGGGCCAACGTCCTGACTTTC. This gives the protein CASSYHLTSLGGANVLTF.

This chain connects TRBV6-6 to TRBJ1-1; perhaps TRBD1 as D (6 bases). V was trimmed by 2 bases and J by 1 base, leaving 8 bases between them. Germline V CDR1 and CDR2: MNHNY, SVGAGI (reference sequence). CDR3 size: 14 residues. The chain's CDR3 is CASSYVGANTEAFF. As DNA, the CDR3 is TGTGCCAGCAGTTACGTGGGGGCGAACACTGAAGCTTTCTTT.

The V and J genes are TRBV30 and TRBJ1-2, with no clear D. The CDR3 sequence is 13 residues long. V was clipped by 1 base and J by 7 bases, with 13 bases between them. Per germline, CDR1 GTSNPN and CDR2 SVGIG (reference sequence). In DNA, the CDR3 is TGTGCCTGGAGTGAGGCACCCCATACTGGCTACACCTTC. Residues: CAWSEAPHTGYTF.

DNA of the CDR3: TGTGCCAGCAGTTTAGGTGGGTTCAATTCACCCCTCCACTTT. Protein product: CASSLGGFNSPLHF. The genes are TRBV28 and TRBJ1-6; D uncertain. Germline CDR1 MDHEN, CDR2 SYDVKM. Trimming shortened V by 2 bases and J by 7 bases, and 9 bases separated the two germline ends. The CDR3 is 14 amino acids.

There are a few counts of this clone. This chain uses TRBV28 with TRBJ2-1, with D hard to call. The germline V gene has CDR1 MDHEN and CDR2 SYDVKM. The CDR3 runs to 13 residues. Trimming shortened V by 3 bases and J by 12 bases, and 15 bases separated the two germline ends. Here the CDR3 DNA reads TGTGCCAGCAGTTTTGAAGGACCTCGGGTGCAGTTCTTC. Amino acids: CASSFEGPRVQFF.

The CDR3 loop reads CASSDQAGGWFPYEQYF. As DNA, the CDR3 is TGTGCCAGCAGTGACCAAGCAGGGGGCTGGTTCCCCTACGAGCAGTACTTC. This chain uses TRBV6-1 with TRBJ2-7, with TRBD1 matching 8 bases. CDR3 size: 17 residues. With 3 bases clipped from V and 2 bases from J, the junction kept 12 bases outside the gene matches. From germline, CDR1 is MNHNS and CDR2 SASEGT.

As to this clone: A much larger clone differs from this one at a single base, so this may be a read error. The chain carries TRBV7-3 and TRBJ1-2, with D unclear. The CDR3 extends over 14 amino acids. The V end was cut by 2 bases, the J end by 3 bases, with 10 bases between. CDR1 is SGHTA and CDR2 is FQGTGA in the germline V gene. The CDR3 coding sequence is TGTGCCAGCAGCTTAGTTCCGGGAGACTATGGCTACACCTTC. Protein sequence: CASSLVPGDYGYTF.

The chain employs TRBV7-9 and TRBJ1-2; TRBD1 aligns across 9 bases. CDR1 is SEHNR, CDR2 FQNEAQ, per germline (reference sequence). This CDR3 is built from 14 residues. J gave up 7 bases and V 5 bases, and 8 bases lay outside the gene matches. CDR3 DNA: TGTGCCAGCAGCCATACAGGGGGCGAACTTGGCTACACCTTC. Translated: CASSHTGGELGYTF.

The chain couples TRBV4-2 to TRBJ1-2, with a tentative D call TRBD1 (6 bases). V was clipped by 1 base and J by 6 bases, with 30 bases between them. Germline CDR1 LGHNA, CDR2 YNFKEQ. This CDR3 has 20 amino acids. Written as DNA, the CDR3 is TGTGCCAGCAGCCAAGGAAGGGTGGAGCCCCCGACACCGAGGGGGAATGGCTACACCTTC. This encodes CASSQGRVEPPTPRGNGYTF.

The rearrangement uses TRBV19 and TRBJ1-2, with D possibly being TRBD1 (5 bases). Germline CDR1 reads LNHDA; CDR2 reads SQIVND (reference sequence). The CDR3 extends over 13 amino acids. Trimming removed 7 bases from V and 14 bases from J, with 23 bases in between. The DNA of the CDR3 is TGTGCCAGTATGGACCGGGACTTCCTGGAACGTACCTTC. It encodes CASMDRDFLERTF.

This clone appeared a few times. This chain joins TRBV9 and TRBJ2-7; possibly TRBD1 for D (5 bases). The length of the CDR3 is 14 residues. V was shortened by 0 bases and J by 3 bases, with 10 bases between the two germline ends. Germline-derived CDR1 and CDR2 are SGDLS and YYNGEE. DNA of the CDR3: TGTGCCAGCAGCGTAGGGGGAACAGGCTACGAGCAGTACTTC. Translated, it gives CASSVGGTGYEQYF.

This chain links TRBV7-9 with TRBJ1-5, with a weak D call TRBD1 (5 bases). In germline, CDR1 is SEHNR, CDR2 FQNEAQ (reference sequence). The CDR3 spans 15 residues. Trimming took 3 bases from V and 0 from J, leaving 9 bases between them. CDR3 loop: CASSLTVNSNQPQHF. In DNA form, the CDR3 reads TGTGCCAGCAGCTTGACAGTGAATAGCAATCAGCCCCAGCATTTT.

The chain employs TRBV7-6 and TRBJ2-3; D may be TRBD1 (6 bases). Germline V gene data show CDR1 as SGHVS and CDR2 as FNYEAQ. Trimming shortened V by 2 bases and J by 4 bases, and 10 bases separated the two germline ends. The CDR3 is 14 amino acids. In DNA form, the CDR3 reads TGTGCCAGCAGCTTATTTGAGGGGGCAGATACGCAGTATTTT. It codes for CASSLFEGADTQYF.